This TCR beta chain came from a study of blood T cell repertoires in COVID-19. Turning to the study itself: The samples span acute and convalescent COVID-19 from the United States, Italy and Spain. T cells, B-cell-depleted T cells, or PBMCs provided the cDNA or gDNA that served as material.

The V end lost 6 bases, the J end lost 4 bases, and 18 bases lay between the germline ends. The CDR3 runs to 15 residues. The germline V gene has CDR1 MRHNA and CDR2 SNTAGT. Repertoires were generated with immunoSEQ multiplex PCR, while TCRdb's copy carries only in-frame clones and drops some. The sample contains 150,000 or so clones, around 81% of which appear only once. Specimen: peripheral blood. This receptor was obtained from a woman in her fifties or sixties with acute or convalescent COVID-19. This chain uses TRBV6-4 with TRBJ1-2, with D possibly TRBD1 on 5 matching bases. The DNA for the CDR3 is TGTGCCAGCAGCCCCGATGGGGGGGGAGCCTATGGCTACACCTTC. Encoded protein: CASSPDGGGAYGYTF.